The sequence of this TCR beta chain was determined in a study of T cells in Graves' hyperthyroidism and ophthalmopathy. Whole-study results and caveats: Ophthalmopathy was distinguished from stable hyperthyroidism by 13 V-J signatures.

RNA transcripts were the template for amplifying TCR beta CDR3 regions. The HTBI primer set served for first-round RT-PCR of the TCR CDR3. TCRdb independently ran MiXCR on the multiplex PCR reads; one entry per CDR3 protein. Found here are 300,000 or so distinct CDR3 sequences, 15% to 20% of them singletons; the top ten hold 55% to 60%. This clonotype was seen ten or more times. As yet, its antigen is unknown. It was uncontrolled infection, other autoimmune disease, pregnancy or lactation that excluded patients. The source is an older woman with Graves' ophthalmopathy. The sequenced sample was blood.

This chain's CDR3 is CASSTSGSTGNEQFF. The CDR3 nucleotides are TGTGCCAGTAGTACTAGCGGGAGCACAGGCAATGAGCAGTTCTTC. The chain combines TRBV19 with TRBJ2-1, with 10 bases lining up with TRBD2. Germline loops: CDR1 LNHDA, CDR2 SQIVND (reference sequence). The CDR3 has 15 residues. V shed 4 bases and J 6 bases; nucleotides not matched to a gene: 6.